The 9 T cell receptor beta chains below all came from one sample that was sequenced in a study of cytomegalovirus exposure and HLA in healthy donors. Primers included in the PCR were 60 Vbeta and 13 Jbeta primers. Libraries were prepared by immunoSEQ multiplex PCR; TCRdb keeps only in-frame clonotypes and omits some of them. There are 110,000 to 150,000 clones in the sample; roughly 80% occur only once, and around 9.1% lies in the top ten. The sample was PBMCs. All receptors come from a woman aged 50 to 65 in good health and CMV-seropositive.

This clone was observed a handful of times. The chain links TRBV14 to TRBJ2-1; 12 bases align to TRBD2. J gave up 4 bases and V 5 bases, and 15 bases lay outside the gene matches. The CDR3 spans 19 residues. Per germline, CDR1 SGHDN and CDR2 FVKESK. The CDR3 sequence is CASSSRSRTSGEPYNEQFF. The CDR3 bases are TGTGCCAGCAGCTCGCGATCACGGACTAGCGGGGAGCCTTACAATGAGCAGTTCTTC. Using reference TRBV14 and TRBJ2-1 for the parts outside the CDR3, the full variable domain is EAGVTQFPSHSVIEKGQTVTLRCDPISGHDNLYWYRRVMGKEIKFLLHFVKESKQDESGMPNNRFLAERTGGTYSTLKVQPAELEDSGVYFCASSSRSRTSGEPYNEQFFGPGTRLTVL.

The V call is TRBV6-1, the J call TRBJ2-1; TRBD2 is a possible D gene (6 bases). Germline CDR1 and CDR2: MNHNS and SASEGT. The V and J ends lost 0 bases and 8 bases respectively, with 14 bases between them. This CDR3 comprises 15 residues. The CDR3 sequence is CASSEAGGFRDEQFF. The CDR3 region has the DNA TGTGCCAGCAGTGAAGCGGGGGGTTTTAGGGATGAGCAGTTCTTC.

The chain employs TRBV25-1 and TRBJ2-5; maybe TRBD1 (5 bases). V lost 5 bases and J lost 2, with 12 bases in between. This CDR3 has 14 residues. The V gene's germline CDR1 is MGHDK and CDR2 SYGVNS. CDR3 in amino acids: CASSSLDTQETQYF. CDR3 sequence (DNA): TGTGCCAGCAGTTCCCTGGACACTCAAGAGACCCAGTACTTC.

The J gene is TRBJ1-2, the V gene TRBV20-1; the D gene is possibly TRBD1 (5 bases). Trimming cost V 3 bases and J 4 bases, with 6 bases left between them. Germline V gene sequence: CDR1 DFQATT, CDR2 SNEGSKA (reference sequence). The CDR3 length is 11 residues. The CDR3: CSARDIYGYTF. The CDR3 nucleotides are TGCAGTGCTAGGGACATCTATGGCTACACCTTC.

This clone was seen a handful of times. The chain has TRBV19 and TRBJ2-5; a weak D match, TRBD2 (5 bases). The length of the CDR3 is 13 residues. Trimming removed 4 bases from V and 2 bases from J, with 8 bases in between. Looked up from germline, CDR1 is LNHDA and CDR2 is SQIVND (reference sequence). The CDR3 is CASSTTSQETQYF. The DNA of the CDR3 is TGTGCCAGTAGTACAACTAGTCAAGAGACCCAGTACTTC.

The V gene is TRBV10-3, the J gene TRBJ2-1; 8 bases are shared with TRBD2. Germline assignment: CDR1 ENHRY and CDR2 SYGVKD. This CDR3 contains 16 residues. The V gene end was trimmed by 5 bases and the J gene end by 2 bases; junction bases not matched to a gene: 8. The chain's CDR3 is CAISLASGPPYNEQFF. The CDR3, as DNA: TGTGCCATCAGTTTGGCTAGCGGGCCCCCCTACAATGAGCAGTTCTTC.

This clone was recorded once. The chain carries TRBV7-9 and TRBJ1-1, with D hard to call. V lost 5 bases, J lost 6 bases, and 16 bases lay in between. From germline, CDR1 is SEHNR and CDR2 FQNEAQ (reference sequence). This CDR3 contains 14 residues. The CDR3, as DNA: TGTGCCAGCAGCCGCCCAGTCCCAGGCGCTGAAGCTTTCTTT. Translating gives CASSRPVPGAEAFF.

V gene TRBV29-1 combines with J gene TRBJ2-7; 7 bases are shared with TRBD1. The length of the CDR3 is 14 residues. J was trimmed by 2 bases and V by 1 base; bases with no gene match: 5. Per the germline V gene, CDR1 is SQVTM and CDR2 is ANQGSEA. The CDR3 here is CSVEGDRHPYEQYF. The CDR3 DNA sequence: TGCAGCGTTGAAGGGGACAGACACCCCTACGAGCAGTACTTC.

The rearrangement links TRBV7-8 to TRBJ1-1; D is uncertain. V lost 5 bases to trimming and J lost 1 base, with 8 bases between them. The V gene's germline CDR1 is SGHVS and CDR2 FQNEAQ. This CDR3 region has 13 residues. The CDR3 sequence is CASSPTTNTEAFF. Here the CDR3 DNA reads TGTGCCAGCAGCCCCACAACGAACACTGAAGCTTTCTTT.